This passage covers 17 T cell receptor beta chains from one sample sequenced in a study of CD8 T cells in Susac syndrome. The RNA input was about 0.45 to 1 ug, and it was reverse transcribed with random hexamers. TCRdb called the immunoSEQ multiplex PCR reads again in MiXCR, with one record for every CDR3 protein. The sample holds 140,000 or so distinct CDR3 sequences, around 95% seen once. Sequencing was performed on CD4+ T cells from PBMCs. The receptors stem from a human donor with Susac syndrome.

A note on this clonotype: Compared with germline, one end of the junction differs, possibly owing to a read error. V and J are TRBV5-1 and TRBJ2-4; 9 bases align to TRBD1. The germline V gene has CDR1 SGHRS and CDR2 YFSETQ. The CDR3 loop spans 14 amino acids. The CDR3 bases are TGCGCCAGCAGCTCCCGGGGACAGGGTGAGATCGCAGACTTC. The encoded protein is CASSSRGQGEIADF.

The rearrangement joins TRBV11-3 to TRBJ2-2; D remains ambiguous. The CDR3 consists of 13 residues. The V end lost 5 bases, the J end lost 7 bases, and 11 bases lay between the germline ends. CDR1 is SGHNT, CDR2 YENEEA, per germline. The CDR3 nucleotides read TGTGCCAGCAGCCCCCTGACTGGCGGGGAGCTGTTTTTT. It codes for CASSPLTGGELFF.

CDR3 sequence: CASSQPHTTKNIQYF. The CDR3 DNA reads as TGTGCCAGCAGCCAACCGCACACCACCAAAAACATTCAGTACTTC. The chain carries TRBV3-1 and TRBJ2-4; D is unresolved. CDR1 is LGHDT and CDR2 is YNNKEL in the germline V gene (reference sequence). With 2 bases removed from V and 2 bases from J, the gap between germline ends came to 10 bases. The length of the CDR3 is 15 residues.

The CDR3 DNA reads as TGCAGCCTCCCCGGGAGGGCCATTGACGAGCAGTACTTC. This sequence encodes CSLPGRAIDEQYF. The V and J genes are TRBV20-1 and TRBJ2-7; 8 bases fit TRBD2. The CDR3 sequence is 13 residues long. Germline assignment: CDR1 DFQATT and CDR2 SNEGSKA (reference sequence).

V usage is TRBV7-6 and J usage is TRBJ2-1, with 8 bases aligning to TRBD2. The germline V gene encodes CDR1 SGHVS and CDR2 FNYEAQ. The length of the CDR3 is 17 residues. V was clipped by 8 bases and J by 2 bases; unmatched bases: 14. CDR3 DNA sequence: TGTGCCAGCCGTCCTTCCCCACTAGCGGAGACCTACAATGAGCAGTTCTTC. The encoded protein is CASRPSPLAETYNEQFF. Full variable domain (rest looked up from reference TRBV7-6 and TRBJ2-1): GAGVSQSPRYKVTKRGQDVALRCDPISGHVSLYWYRQALGQGPEFLTYFNYEAQQDKSGLPNDRFSAERPEGSISTLTIQRTEQRDSAMYRCASRPSPLAETYNEQFFGPGTRLTVL.

J is TRBJ1-4 and V is TRBV3-1; D not resolved. In germline, CDR1 is LGHDT, CDR2 YNNKEL (reference sequence). The CDR3 has 14 amino acids. The V gene lost 8 bases and the J gene lost 5 bases, with 15 bases spanning the gap. CDR3 nucleotide sequence: TGTGCCAGCGCCTCGGGAGTTTCCAATGAAAAACTGTTTTTT. Translated: CASASGVSNEKLFF. Complete variable domain (other parts from reference TRBV3-1 and TRBJ1-4): DTAVSQTPKYLVTQMGNDKSIKCEQNLGHDTMYWYKQDSKKFLKIMFSYNNKELIINETVPNRFSPKSPDKAHLNLHINSLELGDSAVYFCASASGVSNEKLFFGSGTQLSVL.

This chain links TRBV20-1 with TRBJ1-2; a possible D gene is TRBD1 (6 bases). The V end lost 1 base, the J end lost 6 bases, and 9 bases lay between the germline ends. The CDR3 is made up of 12 amino acids. CDR1 DFQATT and CDR2 SNEGSKA come from the germline V gene (reference sequence). The CDR3 DNA reads TGCAGTGCTAGAGGAGGGGGAGATGGCTACACCTTC. Its translation: CSARGGGDGYTF.

V usage is TRBV20-1 and J usage is TRBJ1-1; D not certain. V gave up 0 bases and J gave up 4 bases, with 15 bases separating them. The CDR3 has 15 residues. Germline V gives CDR1 DFQATT, CDR2 SNEGSKA (reference sequence). The CDR3 DNA follows: TGCAGTGCTAGAGATGTTCGGGGTAAGAGCACTGAAGCTTTCTTT. It specifies CSARDVRGKSTEAFF.

This chain links TRBV24-1 with TRBJ2-1; TRBD2 aligns across 8 bases. This CDR3 has 13 residues. V gave up 7 bases and J gave up 7 bases; unmatched junction bases: 5. CDR1 and CDR2 from the germline V gene are KGHDR and SFDVKD. The CDR3, as DNA: TGTGCCACCAGCGGACTAGCAGCAAATGAGCAGTTCTTC. Residues: CATSGLAANEQFF.

V and J are TRBV6-5 and TRBJ2-2; D remains ambiguous. Deletions cut 2 bases from V and 2 bases from J, with 3 bases between. Germline CDR1 reads MNHEY; CDR2 reads SVGAGI. The CDR3 length is 13 residues. In nucleotides, the CDR3 is TGTGCCAGCAGTTACCTCAACACCGGGGAGCTGTTTTTT. Its translation is CASSYLNTGELFF.

In its sample, this clonotype was seen once. The chain recombines TRBV25-1 with TRBJ2-7, with 10 bases aligning to TRBD2. J lost 7 bases, V lost 4 bases, and 4 bases had no gene match. From germline, CDR1 is MGHDK and CDR2 SYGVNS. The CDR3 contains 13 residues. The CDR3 sequence: CASSGLAGEEQYF. The CDR3, as DNA: TGTGCCAGCAGTGGTCTAGCGGGAGAGGAGCAGTACTTC.

CDR3 DNA: TGCAGCGTTGCCCCCCAGGGGGCTAGCACAGATACGCAGTATTTT. Residues: CSVAPQGASTDTQYF. This sequence joins TRBV29-1 and TRBJ2-3; 8 bases fit TRBD1. Per the germline V gene, CDR1 is SQVTM and CDR2 is ANQGSEA. This CDR3 is built from 15 residues. The V gene end was trimmed by 4 bases and the J gene end by 0 bases; junction bases not matched to a gene: 6.

The gene calls are TRBV6-5 and TRBJ2-2; TRBD1 aligns across 8 bases. Trimming removed 6 bases from V and 5 bases from J; junction bases left unmatched: 5. This CDR3 contains 14 residues. Germline-derived CDR1 and CDR2 are MNHEY and SVGAGI. The CDR3 DNA sequence: TGTGCCAGCAGACAAGACAGGGGTACCGGGGAGCTGTTTTTT. It encodes CASRQDRGTGELFF.

J is TRBJ2-3 and V is TRBV29-1; a weak D match, TRBD1 (5 bases). The CDR3 totals 13 residues. The V gene lost 5 bases and the J gene lost 2 bases, with 11 bases spanning the gap. Germline lookup yields CDR1 SQVTM and CDR2 ANQGSEA. The chain's CDR3 is CSVLGRYTDTQYF. The CDR3 region has the DNA TGCAGCGTTCTGGGGCGGTACACAGATACGCAGTATTTT.

V gene TRBV11-1 combines with J gene TRBJ2-1, with 11 bases identical to TRBD1. CDR1 is SGHAT and CDR2 is FQDESV in the germline V gene (reference sequence). This CDR3 has 15 amino acids. After removal of 6 bases from V and 7 bases from J, the junction contained 8 bases not matched to a gene. The CDR3 reads CASSQSGTGGNEQFF. The CDR3 DNA sequence: TGTGCCAGCAGTCAGTCCGGGACAGGGGGAAATGAGCAGTTCTTC.

The chain carries TRBV14 and TRBJ2-5; TRBD2 agrees at 9 bases. J was trimmed by 5 bases and V by 3 bases; bases with no gene match: 4. Germline V gives CDR1 SGHDN, CDR2 FVKESK. The CDR3 covers 14 residues. The CDR3 sequence is CASSQFTSGETQYF. In nucleotides, the CDR3 is TGTGCCAGCAGCCAGTTTACTAGCGGGGAGACCCAGTACTTC. Full variable domain (rest looked up from reference TRBV14 and TRBJ2-5): EAGVTQFPSHSVIEKGQTVTLRCDPISGHDNLYWYRRVMGKEIKFLLHFVKESKQDESGMPNNRFLAERTGGTYSTLKVQPAELEDSGVYFCASSQFTSGETQYFGPGTRLLVL.

The chain carries TRBV29-1 and TRBJ2-5, with D uncertain. The CDR3 contains 11 residues. Germline assignment: CDR1 SQVTM and CDR2 ANQGSEA. V lost 5 bases and J 5 bases, leaving 9 bases between the germline ends. The CDR3 DNA is TGCAGCGTTTCCCCGAGCGAGACCCAGTACTTC. Amino acid sequence: CSVSPSETQYF.